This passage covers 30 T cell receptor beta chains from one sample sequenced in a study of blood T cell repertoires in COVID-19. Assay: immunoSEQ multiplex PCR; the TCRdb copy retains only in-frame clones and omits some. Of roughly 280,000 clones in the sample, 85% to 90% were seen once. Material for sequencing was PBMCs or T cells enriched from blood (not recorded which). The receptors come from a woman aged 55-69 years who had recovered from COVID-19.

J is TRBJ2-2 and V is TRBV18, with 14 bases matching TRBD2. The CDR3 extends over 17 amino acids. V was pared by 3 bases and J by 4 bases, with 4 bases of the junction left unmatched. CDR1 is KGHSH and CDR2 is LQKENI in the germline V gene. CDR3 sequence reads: CASSPGLAGGTTGELFF. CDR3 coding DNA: TGTGCCAGCTCACCCGGACTAGCGGGAGGAACCACCGGGGAGCTGTTTTTT.

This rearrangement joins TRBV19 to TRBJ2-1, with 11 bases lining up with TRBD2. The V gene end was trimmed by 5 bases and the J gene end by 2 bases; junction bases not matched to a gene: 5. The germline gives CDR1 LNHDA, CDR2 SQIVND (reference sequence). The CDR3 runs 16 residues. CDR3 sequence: CASSYQTSGTYNEQFF. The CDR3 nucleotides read TGTGCCAGTAGTTATCAGACTAGCGGGACCTACAATGAGCAGTTCTTC.

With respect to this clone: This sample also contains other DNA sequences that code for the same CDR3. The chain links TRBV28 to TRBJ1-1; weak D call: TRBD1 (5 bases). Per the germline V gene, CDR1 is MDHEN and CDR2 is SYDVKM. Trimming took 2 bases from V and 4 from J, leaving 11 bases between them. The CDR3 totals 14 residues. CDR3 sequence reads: CASSLGGGRTEAFF. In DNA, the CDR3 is TGTGCCAGCAGTTTAGGGGGGGGTCGCACTGAAGCTTTCTTT. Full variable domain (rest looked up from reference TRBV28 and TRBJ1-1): DVKVTQSSRYLVKRTGEKVFLECVQDMDHENMFWYRQDPGLGLRLIYFSYDVKMKEKGDIPEGYSVSREKKERFSLILESASTNQTSMYLCASSLGGGRTEAFFGQGTRLTVV.

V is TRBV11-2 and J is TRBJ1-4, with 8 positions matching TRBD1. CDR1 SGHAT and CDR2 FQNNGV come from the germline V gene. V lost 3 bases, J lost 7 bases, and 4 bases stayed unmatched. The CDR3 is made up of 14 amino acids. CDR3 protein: CASSFRGRTEKLFF. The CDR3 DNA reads TGTGCCAGCAGCTTCAGGGGGCGCACTGAAAAACTGTTTTTT.

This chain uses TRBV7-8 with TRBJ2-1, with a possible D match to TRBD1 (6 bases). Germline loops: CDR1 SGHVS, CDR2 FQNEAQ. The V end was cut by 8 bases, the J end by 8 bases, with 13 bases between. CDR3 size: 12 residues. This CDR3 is CASGGDSDEQFF. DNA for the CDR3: TGTGCCAGCGGGGGCGATTCTGATGAGCAGTTCTTC. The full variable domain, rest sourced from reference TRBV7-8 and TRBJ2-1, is GAGVSQSPRYKVAKRGQDVALRCDPISGHVSLFWYQQALGQGPEFLTYFQNEAQLDKSGLPSDRFFAERPEGSVSTLKIQRTQQEDSAVYLCASGGDSDEQFFGPGTRLTVL.

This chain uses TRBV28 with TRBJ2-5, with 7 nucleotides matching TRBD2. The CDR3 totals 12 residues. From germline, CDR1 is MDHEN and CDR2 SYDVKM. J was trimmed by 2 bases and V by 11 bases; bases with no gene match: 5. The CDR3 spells CAGGGTQETQYF. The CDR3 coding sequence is TGTGCCGGGGGGGGGACTCAAGAGACCCAGTACTTC.

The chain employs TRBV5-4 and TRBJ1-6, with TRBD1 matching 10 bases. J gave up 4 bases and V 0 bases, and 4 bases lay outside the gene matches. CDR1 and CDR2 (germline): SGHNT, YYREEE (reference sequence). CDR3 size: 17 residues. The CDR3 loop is CASSLGGGQGYNSPLHF. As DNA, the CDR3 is TGTGCCAGCAGCTTGGGGGGGGGACAGGGGTATAATTCACCCCTCCACTTT.

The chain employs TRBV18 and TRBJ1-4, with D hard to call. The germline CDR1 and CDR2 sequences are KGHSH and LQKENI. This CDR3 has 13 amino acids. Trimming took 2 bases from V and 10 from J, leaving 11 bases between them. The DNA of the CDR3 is TGTGCCAGCTCACCAGAGAGTACGGGAAAACTGTTTTTT. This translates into CASSPESTGKLFF.

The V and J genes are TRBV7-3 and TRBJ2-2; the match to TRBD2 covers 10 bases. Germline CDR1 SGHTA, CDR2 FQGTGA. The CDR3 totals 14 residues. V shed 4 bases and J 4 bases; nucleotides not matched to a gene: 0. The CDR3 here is CASSSSGSTGELFF. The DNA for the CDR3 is TGTGCCAGCAGCTCTAGCGGGAGCACCGGGGAGCTGTTTTTT.

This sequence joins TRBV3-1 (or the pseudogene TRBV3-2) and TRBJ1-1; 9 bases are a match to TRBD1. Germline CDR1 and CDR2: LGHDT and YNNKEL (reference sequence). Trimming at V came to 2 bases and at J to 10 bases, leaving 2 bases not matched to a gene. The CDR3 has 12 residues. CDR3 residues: CASSQLQGAAFF. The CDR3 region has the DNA TGTGCCAGCAGCCAACTACAGGGGGCAGCTTTCTTT.

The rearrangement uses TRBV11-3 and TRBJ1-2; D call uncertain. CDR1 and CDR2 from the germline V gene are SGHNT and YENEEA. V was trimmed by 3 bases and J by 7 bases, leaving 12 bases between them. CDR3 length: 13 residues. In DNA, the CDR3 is TGTGCCAGCAGCTTTACACAGTTCCGTGGCTACACCTTC. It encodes CASSFTQFRGYTF.

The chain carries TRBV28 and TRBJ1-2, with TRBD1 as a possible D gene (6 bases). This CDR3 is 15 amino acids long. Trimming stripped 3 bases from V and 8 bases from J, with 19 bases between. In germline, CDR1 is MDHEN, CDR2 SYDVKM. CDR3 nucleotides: TGTGCCAGCAGTTTCAGGGGCGTTGGTATGTTCGGCTACACCTTC. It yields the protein CASSFRGVGMFGYTF.

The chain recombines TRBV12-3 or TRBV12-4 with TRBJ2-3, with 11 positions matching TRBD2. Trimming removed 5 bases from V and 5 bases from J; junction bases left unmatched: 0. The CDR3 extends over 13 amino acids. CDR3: CASSGLAGDTQYF. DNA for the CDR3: TGTGCCAGCAGTGGACTAGCGGGAGATACGCAGTATTTT.

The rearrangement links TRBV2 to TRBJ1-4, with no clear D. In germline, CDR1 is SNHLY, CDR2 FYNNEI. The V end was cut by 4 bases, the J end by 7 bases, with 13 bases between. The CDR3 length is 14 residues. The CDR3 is CASSGTEYSEKLFF. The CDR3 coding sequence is TGTGCCAGCAGTGGGACTGAGTATAGTGAAAAACTGTTTTTT. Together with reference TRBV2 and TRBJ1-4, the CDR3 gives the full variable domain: EPEVTQTPSHQVTQMGQEVILRCVPISNHLYFYWYRQILGQKVEFLVSFYNNEISEKSEIFDDQFSVERPDGSNFTLKIRSTKLEDSAMYFCASSGTEYSEKLFFGSGTQLSVL.

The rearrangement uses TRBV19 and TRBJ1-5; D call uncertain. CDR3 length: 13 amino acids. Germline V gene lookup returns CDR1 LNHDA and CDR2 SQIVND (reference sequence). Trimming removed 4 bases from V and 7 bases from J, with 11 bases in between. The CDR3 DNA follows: TGTGCCAGTAGTAGGGAGGGAGGCCAGCCCCAGCATTTT. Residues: CASSREGGQPQHF.

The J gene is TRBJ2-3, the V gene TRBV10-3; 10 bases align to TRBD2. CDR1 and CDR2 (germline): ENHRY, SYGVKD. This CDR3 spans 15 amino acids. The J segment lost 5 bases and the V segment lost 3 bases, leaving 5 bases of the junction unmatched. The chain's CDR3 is CAISDTSGVGDTQYF. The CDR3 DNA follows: TGTGCCATCAGTGATACTAGCGGGGTCGGAGATACGCAGTATTTT.

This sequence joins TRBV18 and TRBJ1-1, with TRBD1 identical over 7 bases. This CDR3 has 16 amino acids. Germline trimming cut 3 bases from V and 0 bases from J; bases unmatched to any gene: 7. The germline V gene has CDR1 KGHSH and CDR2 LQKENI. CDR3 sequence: CASSPTGGGLNTEAFF. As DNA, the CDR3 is TGTGCCAGCTCACCTACAGGAGGGGGCCTGAACACTGAAGCTTTCTTT.

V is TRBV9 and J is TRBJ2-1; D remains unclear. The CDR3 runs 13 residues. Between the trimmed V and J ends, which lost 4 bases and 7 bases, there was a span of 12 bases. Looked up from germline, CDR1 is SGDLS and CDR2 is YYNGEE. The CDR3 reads CASSSVIGNEQFF. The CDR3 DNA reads TGTGCCAGCAGCTCAGTAATCGGGAATGAGCAGTTCTTC.

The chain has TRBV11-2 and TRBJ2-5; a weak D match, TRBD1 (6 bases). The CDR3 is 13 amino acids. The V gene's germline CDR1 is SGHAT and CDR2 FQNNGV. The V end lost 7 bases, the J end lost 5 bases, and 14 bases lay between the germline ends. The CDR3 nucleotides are TGTGCCAGCAACCAAGGGGGTACGGAGACCCAGTACTTC. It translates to CASNQGGTETQYF.

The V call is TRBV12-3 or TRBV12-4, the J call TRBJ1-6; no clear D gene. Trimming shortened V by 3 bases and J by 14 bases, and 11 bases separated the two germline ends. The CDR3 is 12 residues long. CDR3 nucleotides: TGTGCCAGCAGTTTGATGGGGAGTTCCCTCCACTTT. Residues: CASSLMGSSLHF.

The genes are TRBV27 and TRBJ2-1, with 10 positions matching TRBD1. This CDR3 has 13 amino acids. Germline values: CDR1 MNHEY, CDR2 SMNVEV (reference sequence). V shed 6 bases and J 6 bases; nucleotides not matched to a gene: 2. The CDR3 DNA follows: TGTGCCAGCAGGAGGACAGGGGGCAATGAGCAGTTCTTC. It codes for CASRRTGGNEQFF.

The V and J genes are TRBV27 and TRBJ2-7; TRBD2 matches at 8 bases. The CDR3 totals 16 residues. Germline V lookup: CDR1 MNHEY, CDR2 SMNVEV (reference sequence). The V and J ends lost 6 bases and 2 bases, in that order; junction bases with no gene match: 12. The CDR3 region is CASRARGLAGAYEQYF. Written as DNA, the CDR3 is TGTGCCAGCAGGGCGCGAGGCCTAGCGGGTGCCTACGAGCAGTACTTC.

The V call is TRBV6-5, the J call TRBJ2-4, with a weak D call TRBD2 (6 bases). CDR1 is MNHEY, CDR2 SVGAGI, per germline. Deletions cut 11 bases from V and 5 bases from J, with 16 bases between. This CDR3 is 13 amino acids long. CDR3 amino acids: CAAQATSQNIQYF. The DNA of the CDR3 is TGTGCCGCCCAGGCCACTAGCCAAAACATTCAGTACTTC.

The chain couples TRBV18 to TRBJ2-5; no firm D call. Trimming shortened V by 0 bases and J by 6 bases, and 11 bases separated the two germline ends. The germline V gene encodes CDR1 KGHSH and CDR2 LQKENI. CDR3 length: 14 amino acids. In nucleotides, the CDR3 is TGTGCCAGCTCACCACCGCCAGGCCTGAAGACCCAGTACTTC. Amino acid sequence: CASSPPPGLKTQYF.

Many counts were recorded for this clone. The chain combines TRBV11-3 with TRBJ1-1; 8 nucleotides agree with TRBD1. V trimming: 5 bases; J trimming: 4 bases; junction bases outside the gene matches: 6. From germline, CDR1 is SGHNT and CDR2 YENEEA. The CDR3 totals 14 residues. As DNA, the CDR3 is TGTGCCAGCAGCCTGGGGGACAGGTTCACTGAAGCTTTCTTT. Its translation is CASSLGDRFTEAFF.

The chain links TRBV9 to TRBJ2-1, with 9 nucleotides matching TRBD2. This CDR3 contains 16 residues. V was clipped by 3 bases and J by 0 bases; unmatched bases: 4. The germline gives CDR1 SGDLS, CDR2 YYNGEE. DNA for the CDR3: TGTGCCAGCAGCGACAGACTAGCGGTCTCCTACAATGAGCAGTTCTTC. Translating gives CASSDRLAVSYNEQFF. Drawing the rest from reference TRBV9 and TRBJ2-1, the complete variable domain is DSGVTQTPKHLITATGQRVTLRCSPRSGDLSVYWYQQSLDQGLQFLIQYYNGEERAKGNILERFSAQQFPDLHSELNLSSLELGDSALYFCASSDRLAVSYNEQFFGPGTRLTVL.

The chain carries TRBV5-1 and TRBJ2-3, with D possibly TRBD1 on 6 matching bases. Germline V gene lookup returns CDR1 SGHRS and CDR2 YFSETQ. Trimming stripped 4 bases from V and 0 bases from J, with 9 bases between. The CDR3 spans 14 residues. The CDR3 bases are TGCGCCAGCAGCCCAGGGGCGAGCACAGATACGCAGTATTTT. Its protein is CASSPGASTDTQYF.

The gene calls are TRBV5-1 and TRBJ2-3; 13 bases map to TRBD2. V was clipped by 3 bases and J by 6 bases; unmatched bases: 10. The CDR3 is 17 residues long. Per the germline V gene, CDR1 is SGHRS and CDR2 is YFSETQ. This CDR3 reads CASSSGTSGKLRDTQYF. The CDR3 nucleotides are TGCGCCAGCAGCTCGGGGACTAGCGGGAAACTTAGGGATACGCAGTATTTT.

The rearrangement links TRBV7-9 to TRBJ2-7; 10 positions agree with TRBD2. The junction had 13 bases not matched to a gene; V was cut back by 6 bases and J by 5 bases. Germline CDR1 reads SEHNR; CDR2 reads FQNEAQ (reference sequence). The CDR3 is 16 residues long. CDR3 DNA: TGTGCCAGCAGTATATCAGAGAGCGGGAGGGCCCACGAGCAGTACTTC. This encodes CASSISESGRAHEQYF.

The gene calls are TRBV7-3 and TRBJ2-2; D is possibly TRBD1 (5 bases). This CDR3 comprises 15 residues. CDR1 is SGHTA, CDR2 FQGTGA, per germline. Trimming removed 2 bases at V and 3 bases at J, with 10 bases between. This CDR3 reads CASSLGATHTGELFF. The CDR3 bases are TGTGCCAGCAGCTTAGGGGCGACCCACACCGGGGAGCTGTTTTTT.